A selection of T cell receptor beta chains follows, all from one sample in a study of tumor-infiltrating lymphocytes in localized non-small cell lung cancer. The data were produced by immunoSEQ multiplex PCR, yet TCRdb's version contains in-frame clones alone and is incomplete. The data show around 16,000 clones, with about 65% seen just once and less than 10% held by the top ten. The material sequenced was lung tumor tissue. The receptor set was obtained from a human donor with non-small cell lung cancer. Each CDR3 is given with its conserved first and last residue. The D gene is left open where the match is weak. Not all rows give a size; the values are once, few, many and, for expanded clones, a class.

>NA|TRBV10-3|TRBJ1-5|16|NA
CAISGGAGNSNQPQHF
TGTGCCATCTCCGGGGGCGCCGGTAATAGCAATCAGCCCCAGCATTTT
>NA|TRBV5-4|TRBJ1-1|12|TRBD1
CASSLWDREAFF
TGTGCCAGCAGCTTGTGGGACAGAGAAGCTTTCTTT
>NA|TRBV20-1|TRBJ2-7|11|NA
CSASSGSEQYF
TGCAGTGCTAGCTCCGGAAGCGAGCAGTACTTC
>NA|TRBV7-2|TRBJ2-1|16|NA
CASSLVTLPPYNEQFF
TGTGCCAGCAGCTTAGTGACGTTGCCACCCTACAATGAGCAGTTCTTC
>NA|TRBV5-6|TRBJ2-7|14|NA
CASSLLAGTVEQYF
TGTGCCAGCAGCTTGCTGGCAGGGACGGTCGAGCAGTACTTC
>NA|TRBV6-1|TRBJ2-1|14|TRBD2
CASSILAGRDEQFF
TGTGCCAGCAGCATACTAGCGGGGAGGGATGAGCAGTTCTTC
>NA|TRBV7-2|TRBJ1-5|14|NA
CASSLGGAAQPQHF
TGTGCCAGCAGCTTAGGCGGGGCGGCTCAGCCCCAGCATTTT
>NA|TRBV7-2|TRBJ1-6|15|NA
CASSRGSRESSPLHF
TGTGCCAGCAGCCGCGGGAGCAGGGAGAGTTCACCCCTCCACTTT
>medium-sized|TRBV5-6|TRBJ1-2|16|NA
CASTLESRGGRYGYTF
TGTGCCAGCACCCTTGAATCGCGGGGGGGTCGTTATGGCTACACCTTC
>NA|TRBV28|TRBJ1-6|14|TRBD1
CASSLGDRGPPLHF
TGTGCCAGCAGTTTGGGGGACAGGGGACCACCCCTCCACTTT
>once|TRBV6-5|TRBJ2-3|14|NA
CAISGGRGTDTQYF
TGTGCCATCAGTGGCGGGCGGGGCACAGATACGCAGTATTTT
>NA|TRBV7-8|TRBJ1-3|13|TRBD1
CASSEIQGGTIYF
TGTGCCAGCAGCGAAATCCAGGGGGGCACCATATATTTT
>few|TRBV5-1|TRBJ1-1|16|TRBD1
CASSFGTVNLNTEAFF
TGCGCCAGCAGCTTCGGGACAGTAAATTTGAACACTGAAGCTTTCTTT
>NA|TRBV6-5|TRBJ2-7|16|NA
CASSYVRGTYSYEQYF
TGTGCCAGCAGTTACGTCAGGGGTACCTACTCCTACGAGCAGTACTTC
>NA|TRBV15|TRBJ2-4|16|TRBD1
CATSSLQGAAKNIQYF
TGTGCCACCAGCAGTCTACAGGGGGCTGCCAAAAACATTCAGTACTTC
>NA|TRBV28|TRBJ2-2|16|TRBD2
CASSSPSGRAGGELFF
TGTGCCAGCAGTTCACCTAGCGGGAGGGCGGGCGGGGAGCTGTTTTTT
>NA|TRBV6-1|TRBJ1-1|12|NA
CASTRTNTEAFF
TGTGCCAGCACCCGCACGAACACTGAAGCTTTCTTT
>NA|TRBV15|TRBJ1-3|14|NA
CATGDLTGGNTIYF
TGTGCCACCGGGGACTTAACAGGGGGAAACACCATATATTTT
>NA|TRBV21-1|TRBJ2-7|12|NA
CASWGQGSEQYF
NA
>few|TRBV7-2|TRBJ2-5|16|TRBD1
CASSLDAGGWQETQYF
TGTGCCAGCAGCTTAGACGCAGGGGGCTGGCAAGAGACCCAGTACTTC
>NA|TRBV7-8|TRBJ1-1|16|NA
CASSLGDGMMNTEAFF
TGTGCCAGCAGCTTAGGGGACGGGATGATGAACACTGAAGCTTTCTTT
>NA|TRBV7-6|TRBJ2-3|14|NA
CASSLQGRTDTQYF
TGTGCCAGCAGCTTGCAGGGTCGTACAGATACGCAGTATTTT
>NA|TRBV7-2|TRBJ1-1|19|NA
CASSFQARGSSPGNTEAFF
TGTGCCAGCAGCTTCCAGGCCCGGGGCAGCTCCCCGGGGAACACTGAAGCTTTCTTT
>NA|TRBV19|TRBJ2-4|16|NA
CASTVKGTLAKNIQYF
TGTGCCAGTACGGTTAAAGGGACCTTAGCCAAAAACATTCAGTACTTC
>NA|TRBV6-1|TRBJ1-4|15|TRBD1
CASSVTQGLGEKLFF
TGTGCCAGCAGTGTTACACAGGGGTTGGGTGAAAAACTGTTTTTT
>medium-sized|TRBV5-4|TRBJ2-7|15|NA
CASSTNTGVGKEQYF
TGTGCCAGCAGCACTAACACTGGCGTTGGGAAAGAGCAGTACTTC
>NA|TRBV13|TRBJ2-3|16|NA
CASSLRLGLDSDTQYF
TGTGCCAGCAGCCTAAGACTAGGCCTAGACTCAGATACGCAGTATTTT
>NA|TRBV28|TRBJ2-3|14|NA
CASSLSLGRGTQYF
TGTGCCAGCAGTTTATCTTTGGGAAGAGGTACGCAGTATTTT
>NA|TRBV5-6|TRBJ1-5|14|NA
CASSLRSRNQPQHF
TGTGCCAGCAGCTTGCGTAGTAGGAATCAGCCCCAGCATTTT
>NA|TRBV11-3|TRBJ2-3|18|NA
CASSHTSRWGGRGDTQYF
TGTGCCAGCAGCCACACCTCCAGGTGGGGGGGGCGAGGAGATACGCAGTATTTT
>NA|TRBV29-1|TRBJ2-7|14|TRBD1
CSAEQGAFPYEQYF
TGCAGCGCTGAACAGGGGGCATTCCCCTACGAGCAGTACTTC
>NA|TRBV11-3|TRBJ2-7|12|NA
CASSLPASEQYF
TGTGCCAGCAGCTTACCGGCCTCCGAGCAGTACTTC
>NA|TRBV9|TRBJ2-2|17|NA
CASSVSGGNRNTGELFF
TGTGCCAGCAGCGTATCGGGCGGGAACCGGAACACCGGGGAGCTGTTTTTT
>NA|TRBV27|TRBJ1-1|14|TRBD1
CASSFGTGYTEAFF
TGTGCCAGCAGTTTCGGGACAGGTTACACTGAAGCTTTCTTT
>NA|TRBV19|TRBJ1-2|13|NA
CASSLVGIYGYTF
TGTGCCAGTAGCCTAGTAGGAATCTATGGCTACACCTTC
>NA|TRBV7-2|TRBJ1-1|15|NA
CASSSLVGAGSEAFF
TGTGCCAGCAGCTCCCTAGTGGGGGCAGGGTCTGAAGCTTTCTTT
>few|TRBV5-1|TRBJ1-2|15|TRBD1
CASSFVGGADYGYTF
TGCGCCAGCAGCTTCGTAGGGGGCGCAGACTATGGCTACACCTTC
>NA|TRBV4-1|TRBJ2-1|17|TRBD2
CASSQDASGGGINEQFF
TGCGCCAGCAGCCAAGATGCTAGCGGGGGTGGGATCAATGAGCAGTTCTTC
>NA|TRBV7-6|TRBJ2-7|13|NA
CASSLGGPNEQYF
TGTGCCAGCAGCTTAGGGGGGCCCAACGAGCAGTACTTC
>NA|TRBV9|TRBJ2-2|13|NA
CASSPTGGGELFF
TGTGCCAGCAGCCCCACGGGCGGGGGGGAGCTGTTTTTT
>few|TRBV19|TRBJ1-5|15|NA
CATFVSGFSNQPQHF
TGTGCCACCTTTGTTTCAGGGTTTAGCAATCAGCCCCAGCATTTT
>NA|TRBV29-1|TRBJ2-6|13|NA
CSVYRVGANVLTF
TGCAGCGTCTACAGGGTTGGGGCCAACGTCCTGACTTTC
>NA|TRBV19|TRBJ2-3|16|TRBD2
CASSIGTSGGTDTQYF
TGTGCCAGTAGTATAGGCACTAGCGGGGGCACAGATACGCAGTATTTT
>few|TRBV7-2|TRBJ2-2|13|NA
CASSLVPSPELFF
TGTGCCAGCAGCCTAGTCCCTTCCCCGGAGCTGTTTTTT
>NA|TRBV10-3|TRBJ2-3|16|NA
CAISGTPVRRTDTQYF
TGTGCCATCAGTGGGACCCCGGTGCGTCGCACAGATACGCAGTATTTT
>once|TRBV2|TRBJ2-2|15|NA
CASNPGTVNTGELFF
TGTGCCAGCAACCCCGGGACGGTGAACACCGGGGAGCTGTTTTTT
>NA|TRBV29-1|TRBJ1-1|13|NA
CSVGRGWNTEAFF
TGCAGCGTGGGGAGGGGGTGGAACACTGAAGCTTTCTTT
>NA|TRBV9|TRBJ1-1|15|TRBD1
CASSVGTGLDTEAFF
TGTGCCAGCAGCGTAGGGACAGGGTTAGACACTGAAGCTTTCTTT